The sequence of this TCR beta chain was determined in a study of cytomegalovirus exposure and HLA in healthy donors. Study results and caveats: Reports indicated that the classifier achieved high specificity and sensitivity in diagnosing cytomegalovirus status. An analysis that came later showed most CMV-associated TCR beta chains appearing HLA-restricted.

CDR1 is SSHAT, CDR2 FNYEAQ, per germline (reference sequence). The CDR3 has 15 amino acids. About this clone: Its antigen is still unknown. The junction shows a germline mismatch at one end, possibly a read error.

PCR amplification relied on 60 Vbeta primers (plus 13 Jbeta primers). Some clones are missing from TCRdb's copy, which holds only in-frame ones; the method was immunoSEQ multiplex PCR. The sample has some 200,000 clones; around 84% are singletons. Sequencing was performed on PBMCs. The V gene is TRBV7-7, the J gene TRBJ2-5; 9 bases match TRBD1. This clonotype originated in a woman in her 50s in good health and CMV-seropositive. Written as DNA, the CDR3 is TGTGCTAGCAGCTTAGGACAGGGGATCCAAGAGACCCAGTACTTC. It is translated as CASSLGQGIQETQYF.